This record looks at one T cell receptor (beta chain) sequence and its context. The entry originates in a study of blood T cell repertoires in COVID-19. Study summary: Sites in the United States, Italy and Spain provided acute and convalescent COVID-19 samples. The analysed material was cDNA or gDNA that came from T cells, B-cell-depleted T cells, or PBMCs.

Per the study methods: Using reference gene primer amplification, nucleated cell counts were estimated. Profiling relied on immunoSEQ multiplex PCR, and the TCRdb table lists in-frame clones only, not all of them. Clonal size and the V and J genes are those of that table, whereas D and trimming came from the DNA. In the table there are about 210,000 clones, over 75% of which are singletons. Germline V gene lookup returns CDR1 LGHDT and CDR2 YNNKEL (reference sequence). The CDR3 has 19 residues. Germline trimming cut 2 bases from V and 5 bases from J; bases unmatched to any gene: 16. Material for sequencing was peripheral blood. J is TRBJ1-5 and V is TRBV3-1 (or the pseudogene TRBV3-2), with 9 bases aligning to TRBD1. The clonotype originates from a woman aged 40-49 years with acute or convalescent COVID-19. Here the CDR3 reads CASSQLTQGDRAFYQPQHF. CDR3 DNA sequence: TGTGCCAGCAGCCAACTAACCCAGGGGGACAGGGCGTTTTATCAGCCCCAGCATTTT.